The 28 T cell receptor beta chains below were found in one sample sequenced in a study of blood T cell repertoires in COVID-19. The protocol was immunoSEQ multiplex PCR, while the TCRdb copy is restricted to in-frame clones and leaves out a portion. The data contain around 84,000 clones, roughly 78% of them singletons. The material sequenced was peripheral blood. The receptor source for this set is a man aged 60-69 years with COVID-19, enrolled during active disease.

The sample holds a few counts of this clone. The rearrangement joins TRBV5-1 to TRBJ2-1; TRBD1 agrees at 11 bases. This CDR3 spans 15 amino acids. Germline V gene data show CDR1 as SGHRS and CDR2 as YFSETQ. The V gene end was trimmed by 4 bases and the J gene end by 5 bases; junction bases not matched to a gene: 5. The CDR3 region is CASSRGTGGNNEQFF. The CDR3 DNA reads as TGCGCCAGCAGCCGGGGGACAGGGGGTAACAATGAGCAGTTCTTC.

This clone showed up just a few times. The chain combines TRBV5-1 with TRBJ2-7; 9 bases are a match to TRBD1. V gave up 4 bases and J gave up 0 bases; unmatched junction bases: 5. Per germline, CDR1 SGHRS and CDR2 YFSETQ. The CDR3 extends over 15 amino acids. CDR3 protein: CASSAGTGSSYEQYF. CDR3 nucleotides: TGCGCCAGCAGCGCCGGGACAGGGAGCTCCTACGAGCAGTACTTC.

This chain joins TRBV11-2 and TRBJ2-1, with TRBD1 identical over 8 bases. The CDR3 runs 16 residues. Germline CDR1 SGHAT, CDR2 FQNNGV. The J segment lost 8 bases and the V segment lost 4 bases, leaving 13 bases of the junction unmatched. CDR3 nucleotide sequence: TGTGCCAGCAGCTCCAATGGACAGGGTATGGGGTATGAGCAGTTCTTC. Translated, it gives CASSSNGQGMGYEQFF.

This clone was detected only once. The J gene is TRBJ2-1, the V gene TRBV6-2 or TRBV6-3; maybe TRBD2 (5 bases). Trimming took off 0 bases at V and 4 bases at J, with 22 bases between the two ends. In germline, CDR1 is MNHEY, CDR2 SVGEGT. The CDR3 loop spans 19 amino acids. CDR3 residues: CASSYSIGKKGVSYNEQFF. DNA of the CDR3: TGTGCCAGCAGTTACTCGATCGGGAAGAAAGGAGTGAGTTACAATGAGCAGTTCTTC.

This sequence joins TRBV11-2 and TRBJ2-5; D is possibly TRBD2 (6 bases). The CDR3 is 15 residues long. The germline CDR1 and CDR2 sequences are SGHAT and FQNNGV. V lost 5 bases to trimming and J lost 2 bases, with 15 bases between them. CDR3 DNA sequence: TGTGCCAGCAGCCTACGTTTGGGAGGTCAAGAGACCCAGTACTTC. Protein sequence: CASSLRLGGQETQYF.

The gene calls are TRBV19 and TRBJ1-2; D is possibly TRBD1 (5 bases). V dropped 10 bases and J dropped 7 bases, with 16 bases sitting between them. CDR3 length: 12 amino acids. Germline-derived CDR1 and CDR2 are LNHDA and SQIVND (reference sequence). CDR3 region: CATEIRGFGYTF. The CDR3, as DNA: TGTGCCACCGAAATAAGGGGCTTTGGCTACACCTTC.

The chain carries TRBV13 and TRBJ1-1; TRBD1 matches at 7 bases. CDR3 length: 15 residues. V dropped 4 bases and J dropped 3; count of bases not matched to a gene: 8. The germline V gene has CDR1 PRHDT and CDR2 FYEKMQ (reference sequence). The CDR3 sequence is CASSWTGDGDTEAFF. CDR3 coding DNA: TGTGCCAGCAGCTGGACAGGAGATGGGGACACTGAAGCTTTCTTT.

CDR3 sequence reads: CASRSFGNTEAFF. DNA for the CDR3: TGTGCCAGCAGGTCTTTCGGGAACACTGAAGCTTTCTTT. V gene TRBV7-3 combines with J gene TRBJ1-1; D uncertain. CDR1 is SGHTA and CDR2 is FQGTGA in the germline V gene. Trimming left V 6 bases short and J 1 base short, with 9 bases between. The CDR3 covers 13 residues.

This clone was seen a few times. This rearrangement joins TRBV9 to TRBJ2-1; 13 nucleotides agree with TRBD2. The CDR3 loop spans 15 amino acids. Germline loops: CDR1 SGDLS, CDR2 YYNGEE. Trimming took 3 bases from V and 5 from J; bases not matched to a gene: 2. Here the CDR3 reads CASSGLAGGNNEQFF. The CDR3 DNA follows: TGTGCCAGCAGCGGACTAGCGGGGGGTAACAATGAGCAGTTCTTC.

This chain links TRBV29-1 with TRBJ2-3, with D possibly TRBD2 on 7 matching bases. The CDR3 sequence is 14 residues long. Per germline, CDR1 SQVTM and CDR2 ANQGSEA. V was shortened by 6 bases and J by 1 base, with 14 bases between the two germline ends. Written as DNA, the CDR3 is TGCAGCGTAAGGGGGGGTTGGGGCACAGATACGCAGTATTTT. This sequence encodes CSVRGGWGTDTQYF.

The rearrangement links TRBV6-5 to TRBJ1-2; TRBD1 might be the D (5 bases). The CDR3 covers 12 residues. Germline CDR1 MNHEY, CDR2 SVGAGI. V lost 7 bases, J lost 5 bases, and 11 bases lay in between. The chain's CDR3 is CASTTKGYGYTF. The CDR3 DNA sequence: TGTGCCAGCACCACAAAGGGGTATGGCTACACCTTC.

The chain carries TRBV4-3 and TRBJ1-2; possible D gene TRBD1, 6 bases. Germline CDR1 reads LGHNA; CDR2 reads YSLEER. This CDR3 has 16 residues. The V and J ends lost 1 base and 1 base respectively, with 13 bases between them. CDR3: CASSQAAQGNNYGYTF. The DNA of the CDR3 is TGCGCCAGCAGCCAAGCGGCACAGGGCAATAACTATGGCTACACCTTC.

As DNA, the CDR3 is TGTGCCAGCAGCCCCCCCGGGACAGACAATTCACCCCTCCACTTT. Translating gives CASSPPGTDNSPLHF. The chain employs TRBV5-5 and TRBJ1-6; 7 nucleotides agree with TRBD1. CDR3 size: 15 residues. Germline CDR1 is SGHKS and CDR2 is YYEKEE (reference sequence). V lost 4 bases, J lost 7 bases, and 8 bases stayed unmatched.

This chain joins TRBV7-2 and TRBJ2-5, with D perhaps TRBD1 (6 bases). Germline CDR1 SGHTA, CDR2 FQGNSA. Trimming removed 5 bases at V and 2 bases at J, with 15 bases between. The CDR3 loop spans 15 amino acids. CDR3: CASSLYPGQQETQYF. The CDR3 nucleotides read TGTGCCAGCAGCCTGTATCCGGGACAACAAGAGACCCAGTACTTC.

The V and J genes are TRBV2 and TRBJ2-3, with 10 bases fitting TRBD1. CDR1 is SNHLY and CDR2 is FYNNEI in the germline V gene. V shed 8 bases, J shed 4 bases, and the junction held 9 bases outside the gene matches. The length of the CDR3 is 15 residues. The CDR3 protein is CASRTDRGRPDTQYF. The CDR3 DNA follows: TGTGCCAGCCGTACCGACAGGGGGCGCCCAGATACGCAGTATTTT.

This clone has only a few counts. The V gene is TRBV12-3 or TRBV12-4, the J gene TRBJ1-1; 7 bases are shared with TRBD1. The V gene end was trimmed by 10 bases and the J gene end by 4 bases; junction bases not matched to a gene: 6. The CDR3 sequence is 12 residues long. The CDR3: CATGGRSTEAFF. In DNA, the CDR3 is TGTGCCACAGGGGGTCGTAGCACTGAAGCTTTCTTT.

J is TRBJ1-6 and V is TRBV6-6; D possibly corresponds to TRBD1 (5 bases). The CDR3 length is 14 residues. Trimming took 5 bases from V and 7 from J, leaving 12 bases between them. Germline V gene lookup returns CDR1 MNHNY and CDR2 SVGAGI (reference sequence). The CDR3 nucleotides are TGTGCCAGCAGTCACAAGGGGCTAAATTCACCCCTCCACTTT. Translated: CASSHKGLNSPLHF.

This chain uses TRBV6-2 or TRBV6-3 with TRBJ1-6; D gene ambiguous. This CDR3 spans 17 amino acids. Germline CDR1 MNHEY, CDR2 SVGEGT. Trimming cost V 0 bases and J 5 bases, with 14 bases left between them. CDR3 amino acids: CASSYSTQGRNNSPLHF. The DNA for the CDR3 is TGTGCCAGCAGTTACTCGACGCAAGGGAGGAATAATTCACCCCTCCACTTT.

The chain uses TRBV14 and TRBJ1-2; TRBD1 is a possible D gene (6 bases). V lost 4 bases and J 4 bases, leaving 13 bases between the germline ends. CDR1 is SGHDN, CDR2 FVKESK, per germline. This CDR3 has 14 amino acids. The DNA of the CDR3 is TGTGCCAGCAGCCTTGTCGGGACAACCTATGGCTACACCTTC. This sequence encodes CASSLVGTTYGYTF.

The chain uses TRBV5-6 and TRBJ2-7; maybe TRBD1 (6 bases). The CDR3 contains 14 residues. Trimming took off 7 bases at V and 5 bases at J, with 19 bases between the two ends. Per germline, CDR1 SGHDT and CDR2 YYEEEE. In DNA, the CDR3 is TGTGCCAGCGGACAGACGTACTCTTTCAACGAGCAGTACTTC. This gives the protein CASGQTYSFNEQYF.

V and J are TRBV19 and TRBJ2-7; no definite D call. The germline V gene encodes CDR1 LNHDA and CDR2 SQIVND (reference sequence). The length of the CDR3 is 13 residues. The germline V and J ends were trimmed by 5 bases and 1 base, with 9 bases remaining between them. This chain's CDR3 is CASSDTMSYEQYF. The CDR3 bases are TGTGCCAGTAGTGATACAATGTCCTACGAGCAGTACTTC.

The gene calls are TRBV19 and TRBJ2-3; maybe TRBD2 (6 bases). Germline CDR1 is LNHDA and CDR2 is SQIVND (reference sequence). The V gene lost 6 bases and the J gene lost 5 bases, with 12 bases spanning the gap. This CDR3 has 13 amino acids. The CDR3 loop is CASSGSLKDTQYF. In nucleotides, the CDR3 is TGTGCCAGTAGCGGGAGCCTTAAAGATACGCAGTATTTT.

The CDR3, as DNA: TGCGCCAGCAGCTTAGGACAGGGGGCTTCTGGAAACACCATATATTTT. Protein product: CASSLGQGASGNTIYF. The genes are TRBV5-1 and TRBJ1-3; 11 nucleotides match TRBD1. The CDR3 has 16 amino acids. The germline V gene encodes CDR1 SGHRS and CDR2 YFSETQ. V was pared by 2 bases and J by 1 base, with 2 bases of the junction left unmatched.

The chain couples TRBV6-4 to TRBJ1-5; no clear D gene. The germline gives CDR1 MRHNA, CDR2 SNTAGT. V gave up 3 bases and J gave up 9 bases, with 12 bases separating them. This CDR3 comprises 13 residues. CDR3 sequence (DNA): TGTGCCAGCAGTGAAGGGAGTGTGGGGCCCCAGCATTTT. The encoded protein is CASSEGSVGPQHF.

In DNA form, the CDR3 reads TGTGCCAGCAGCCCTGGGGGACTAGCGGAGCAGTACTTC. Translating gives CASSPGGLAEQYF. The chain joins TRBV12-3 or TRBV12-4 to TRBJ2-7, with 10 bases aligning to TRBD2. The trim removed 6 bases at V and 7 bases at J, leaving 6 bases unmatched. This CDR3 has 13 amino acids.

The genes are TRBV3-1 (or the pseudogene TRBV3-2) and TRBJ2-6, with D perhaps matching TRBD1 (5 bases). Trimming took off 1 base at V and 2 bases at J, with 9 bases between the two ends. Germline assignment: CDR1 LGHDT and CDR2 YNNKEL (reference sequence). The CDR3 extends over 16 amino acids. CDR3 nucleotides: TGTGCCAGCAGCCAAGGCGACAGACCTGGGGCCAACGTCCTGACTTTC. This encodes CASSQGDRPGANVLTF.

The genes are TRBV7-2 and TRBJ2-7; 8 bases fit TRBD1. Unmatched junction bases numbered 11, after V lost 5 bases and J lost 5 bases. CDR3 size: 15 residues. Germline CDR1 and CDR2: SGHTA and FQGNSA. The CDR3 bases are TGTGCCAGCAGCCCTACCGGGCAGGGGGCTAACGAGCAGTACTTC. It translates to CASSPTGQGANEQYF.

The CDR3 here is CSAAGTGYNEQFF. In DNA form, the CDR3 reads TGCAGCGCCGCCGGGACAGGGTACAATGAGCAGTTCTTC. The chain recombines TRBV29-1 with TRBJ2-1; 9 bases match TRBD1. Looked up from germline, CDR1 is SQVTM and CDR2 is ANQGSEA. The CDR3 extends over 13 amino acids. V was clipped by 7 bases and J by 4 bases; unmatched bases: 5.